This T cell receptor (beta chain) comes out of a study of cytomegalovirus exposure and HLA in healthy donors. The ends were cut back, 1 base at V and 4 bases at J, with 7 bases in the middle. The germline CDR1 and CDR2 sequences are SNHLY and FYNNEI. The CDR3 has 14 amino acids. To note about this clone: Its antigen is unidentified.

PCR was performed using 60 Vbeta and 13 Jbeta primers. The assay was immunoSEQ multiplex PCR, and TCRdb's table has in-frame clones only and misses some. There are about 69,000 clones in the sample; about 80% occur only once, and roughly 3.5% lies in the top ten. Study-level findings and limits: An analysis that was carried out later associated 15,000 to 20,000 TCR beta sequences with HLA alleles at 0.05 false discovery rate.

The sample consisted of PBMCs. This TCR came from a man between 18 and 35 years old in good health and CMV-seronegative. The rearrangement joins TRBV2 to TRBJ2-2, with D perhaps TRBD2 (5 bases). The CDR3 reads CASSEVGSTGELFF. The CDR3 region has the DNA TGTGCCAGCAGTGAAGTTGGGAGCACCGGGGAGCTGTTTTTT.